This passage covers 9 T cell receptor beta chains from one sample sequenced in a study of blood T cell repertoires in COVID-19. Here immunoSEQ multiplex PCR was the method, and the copy in TCRdb shows in-frame clones only, minus some. The data hold approximately 150,000 clones, with approximately 84% observed a single time. The sample comprised PBMCs or T cells enriched from blood (not recorded which). All receptors derive from a woman aged 45-59 years with acute COVID-19.

The chain employs TRBV2 and TRBJ1-6; TRBD1 agrees at 8 bases. This CDR3 comprises 18 residues. CDR1 is SNHLY, CDR2 FYNNEI, per germline. V shed 6 bases, J shed 10 bases, and the junction held 20 bases outside the gene matches. The CDR3 nucleotides read TGTGCCAGCAGGGAACCGGGACAGGCCGTTTTGTTTGCCTCACCCCTCCACTTT. Translating it yields CASREPGQAVLFASPLHF.

The gene calls are TRBV6-1 and TRBJ2-7; no firm D call. CDR1 is MNHNS and CDR2 is SASEGT in the germline V gene. V gave up 1 base and J gave up 2 bases, with 15 bases separating them. The CDR3 is made up of 16 amino acids. The chain's CDR3 is CASSEGYGKSTYEQYF. In DNA form, the CDR3 reads TGTGCCAGCAGTGAAGGGTATGGTAAGTCTACCTACGAGCAGTACTTC.

The rearrangement uses TRBV3-1 (or the pseudogene TRBV3-2) and TRBJ2-7; D gene ambiguous. The CDR3 is 14 amino acids. With 1 base removed from V and 0 bases from J, the gap between germline ends came to 7 bases. Looked up from germline, CDR1 is LGHDT and CDR2 is YNNKEL (reference sequence). The CDR3 region is CASSQAVPSYEQYF. CDR3 DNA: TGTGCCAGCAGCCAAGCGGTCCCCTCCTACGAGCAGTACTTC.

The chain recombines TRBV15 with TRBJ1-2; TRBD1 might be the D (5 bases). Trimming took off 0 bases at V and 5 bases at J, with 13 bases between the two ends. The CDR3 covers 15 residues. CDR1 and CDR2 (germline): LNHNV, YYDKDF (reference sequence). The CDR3 DNA sequence: TGTGCCACCAGCAGAGAAGGGGCCTTCGGATATGGCTACACCTTC. Amino acid sequence: CATSREGAFGYGYTF.

Only one count was recorded for this clone. The rearrangement uses TRBV7-8 and TRBJ2-1; 8 bases are a match to TRBD2. This CDR3 region has 15 residues. Germline CDR1 reads SGHVS; CDR2 reads FQNEAQ. V lost 5 bases to trimming and J lost 6 bases; unmatched junction nucleotides: 9. The CDR3 nucleotides are TGTGCCAGCAGCCCCCGGGGGGGAGTTGGCAATGAGCAGTTCTTC. Residues: CASSPRGGVGNEQFF.

V is TRBV11-2 and J is TRBJ1-1, with no clear D. V shed 2 bases and J shed 3 bases, with 7 bases lying between them. The CDR3 totals 13 residues. Per the germline V gene, CDR1 is SGHAT and CDR2 is FQNNGV. Here the CDR3 DNA reads TGTGCCAGCAGCTTAACAACAGACACTGAAGCTTTCTTT. This encodes CASSLTTDTEAFF.

This sequence joins TRBV6-5 and TRBJ2-1; possible D gene TRBD1, 5 bases. The CDR3 length is 13 residues. CDR1 and CDR2 from the germline V gene are MNHEY and SVGAGI. Trimming cost V 10 bases and J 0 bases, with 10 bases left between them. The CDR3, as DNA: TGTGCCACCACCAGGGTCTCCTACAATGAGCAGTTCTTC. Translating gives CATTRVSYNEQFF.

The V and J genes are TRBV28 and TRBJ2-7, with 7 bases identical to TRBD1. V shed 7 bases and J 5 bases; nucleotides not matched to a gene: 11. Germline loops: CDR1 MDHEN, CDR2 SYDVKM. The length of the CDR3 is 14 residues. CDR3 nucleotide sequence: TGTGCCAGCATCGAATCTGGGACAGCCAACGAGCAGTACTTC. Residues: CASIESGTANEQYF.

The chain is built from TRBV7-8 and TRBJ2-3; 7 positions match TRBD2. Germline trimming cut 5 bases from V and 2 bases from J; bases unmatched to any gene: 7. The length of the CDR3 is 15 residues. Germline V CDR1 and CDR2: SGHVS, FQNEAQ. The CDR3 bases are TGTGCCAGCAGCGCCAGACTAGCTGACACAGATACGCAGTATTTT. It is translated as CASSARLADTDTQYF.